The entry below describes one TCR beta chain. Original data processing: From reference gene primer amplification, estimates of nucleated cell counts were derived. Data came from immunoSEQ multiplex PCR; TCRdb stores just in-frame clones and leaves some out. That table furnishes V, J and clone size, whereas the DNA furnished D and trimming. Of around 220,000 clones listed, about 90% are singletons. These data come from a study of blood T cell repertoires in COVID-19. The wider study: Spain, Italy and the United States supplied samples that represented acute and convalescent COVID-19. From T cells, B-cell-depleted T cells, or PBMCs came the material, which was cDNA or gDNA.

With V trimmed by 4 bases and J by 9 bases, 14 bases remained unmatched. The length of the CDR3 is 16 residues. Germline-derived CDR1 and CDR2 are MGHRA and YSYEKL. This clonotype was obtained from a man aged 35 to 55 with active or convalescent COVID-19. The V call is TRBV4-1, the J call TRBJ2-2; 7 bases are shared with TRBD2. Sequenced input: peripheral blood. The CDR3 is CASSRGTTSSQRELFF. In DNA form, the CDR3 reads TGCGCCAGCAGCCGAGGAACGACTAGCAGTCAGCGGGAGCTGTTTTTT.